What follows are 28 T cell receptor beta chains derived from one specimen sequenced in a study of CD8+ T cells in alopecia areata (dated by TCRdb to the late 2010s). Receptor libraries were prepared by the immunoSEQ multiplex PCR assay. RNA was extracted from all samples and reverse transcribed into cDNA, which served as template for TCR sequencing. The table comes from immuneACCESS by way of TCRdb, which keeps in-frame sequences with V and J called. Part of the clones is missing from these tables; in studies checked, under half for an unresolved V gene and the rest for unknown reasons. The sample has 200,000 to 250,000 clones on record, roughly 56% of them singletons. The ten largest clones capture 1.6% of the sample. This specimen's time point label, interpreted: approximately 4 weeks on oral tofacitinib. Sample treatment or condition, as interpreted from the label and publication: oral pan-JAK inhibitor, 5-10 mg twice daily.

The sample was CD4+ T cells sorted from blood, taken at week 4, from a patient treated with tofacitinib. The receptors shown here come from a human donor with alopecia areata.

The chain uses TRBV6-5 and TRBJ1-1; D remains ambiguous. Germline CDR1 MNHEY, CDR2 SVGAGI. The CDR3 length is 13 residues. V shed 4 bases and J shed 4 bases, with 10 bases lying between them. The CDR3 spells CASSLFGPTEAFF. As DNA, the CDR3 is TGTGCCAGCAGTTTATTTGGCCCCACTGAAGCTTTCTTT.

The J gene is TRBJ2-4, the V gene TRBV29-1; D unresolved. Germline V gene lookup returns CDR1 SQVTM and CDR2 ANQGSEA. This CDR3 spans 15 amino acids. V shed 5 bases and J shed 1 base, with 15 bases lying between them. CDR3 bases: TGCAGCGTTAGGGTGCCCTATCGGGCCAAAAACATTCAGTACTTC. It translates to CSVRVPYRAKNIQYF.

This clone was seen more than once but under ten times. This chain joins TRBV6-1 and TRBJ1-1; D not certain. This CDR3 comprises 12 residues. Per germline, CDR1 MNHNS and CDR2 SASEGT. Trimming shortened V by 2 bases and J by 8 bases, and 9 bases separated the two germline ends. CDR3 coding DNA: TGTGCCAGCAGTGAATCTGGGATAGAAGCTTTCTTT. The encoded protein is CASSESGIEAFF.

The chain couples TRBV7-2 to TRBJ2-7, with 8 bases identical to TRBD1. The V and J ends lost 6 bases and 2 bases, in that order; junction bases with no gene match: 9. The germline gives CDR1 SGHTA, CDR2 FQGNSA. The CDR3 is made up of 15 amino acids. The CDR3 is CASRFDRGPTYEQYF. CDR3 DNA sequence: TGTGCCAGCAGGTTCGACAGGGGCCCCACCTACGAGCAGTACTTC.

This chain uses TRBV29-1 with TRBJ1-1; D not resolved. CDR3 size: 13 residues. The V gene lost 4 bases and the J gene lost 1 base, with 10 bases spanning the gap. The germline gives CDR1 SQVTM, CDR2 ANQGSEA. The CDR3 sequence: CSVGGQENTEAFF. The CDR3 region has the DNA TGCAGCGTTGGGGGTCAGGAGAACACTGAAGCTTTCTTT.

This clone has just a few counts. V is TRBV30 and J is TRBJ2-3; the D gene is possibly TRBD2 (7 bases). The V end lost 0 bases, the J end lost 5 bases, and 18 bases lay between the germline ends. Germline V gene data show CDR1 as GTSNPN and CDR2 as SVGIG (reference sequence). The length of the CDR3 is 16 residues. DNA for the CDR3: TGTGCCTGGAGTGTAAGAACGGGGGGCCTTGGAGATACGCAGTATTTT. Amino acids: CAWSVRTGGLGDTQYF.

This clone was seen more than once but under ten times. The V call is TRBV12-5, the J call TRBJ1-2; 7 bases map to TRBD1. This CDR3 has 14 amino acids. Germline V CDR1 and CDR2: LGHNT, FRNRAP. The V gene end was trimmed by 4 bases and the J gene end by 4 bases; junction bases not matched to a gene: 6. In DNA, the CDR3 is TGTGCTAGTGGTTCCGACAGGGACTCCTATGGCTACACCTTC. It specifies CASGSDRDSYGYTF.

The CDR3 nucleotides read TGTGCCAGCAGCCCAGGACTAGCGTCCTACGAGCAGTACTTC. Protein: CASSPGLASYEQYF. The chain joins TRBV11-2 to TRBJ2-7; 9 bases align to TRBD2. Germline CDR1 and CDR2: SGHAT and FQNNGV. The CDR3 is 14 residues long. The ends lost 5 bases at V and 1 base at J; junction bases unmatched: 3.

The chain combines TRBV10-2 with TRBJ1-2, with 7 bases identical to TRBD1. Per germline, CDR1 WSHSY and CDR2 SAAADI. The length of the CDR3 is 14 residues. The ends lost 7 bases at V and 1 base at J; junction bases unmatched: 6. The CDR3 nucleotides are TGCGCCAGCACAGGGACAGCGAATAACTATGGCTACACCTTC. As protein: CASTGTANNYGYTF.

This clone came up a few times. The chain recombines TRBV27 with TRBJ2-7, with 7 nucleotides matching TRBD1. V shed 4 bases, J shed 5 bases, and the junction held 8 bases outside the gene matches. The CDR3 extends over 14 amino acids. Germline lookup yields CDR1 MNHEY and CDR2 SMNVEV (reference sequence). CDR3: CASSSTTGTDEQYF. The CDR3 coding sequence is TGTGCCAGCAGTTCCACGACAGGGACAGACGAGCAGTACTTC.

The chain employs TRBV7-3 and TRBJ2-7; possibly TRBD1 or TRBD2 for D (5 bases each). The CDR3 loop spans 14 amino acids. CDR1 is SGHTA and CDR2 is FQGTGA in the germline V gene. The V end was cut by 5 bases, the J end by 0 bases, with 11 bases between. The CDR3 coding sequence is TGTGCCAGCAGCATAGACGGGGCCTCCTACGAGCAGTACTTC. Translated: CASSIDGASYEQYF.

The gene calls are TRBV7-2 and TRBJ2-3, with D tentatively TRBD1 (5 bases). V shed 3 bases and J shed 1 base, with 11 bases lying between them. Germline assignment: CDR1 SGHTA and CDR2 FQGNSA. This CDR3 is 15 amino acids long. The CDR3 coding sequence is TGTGCCAGCAGCTTTTATGGGGCCGGCACAGATACGCAGTATTTT. Translated, it gives CASSFYGAGTDTQYF.

V is TRBV2 and J is TRBJ1-6; TRBD1 might be the D (6 bases). The CDR3 is 14 amino acids. Germline assignment: CDR1 SNHLY and CDR2 FYNNEI. V was trimmed by 6 bases and J by 13 bases, leaving 19 bases between them. CDR3 region: CASRATGSRSPLHF. In DNA, the CDR3 is TGTGCCAGCAGGGCAACAGGGAGTAGGAGTCCCCTCCACTTT.

Comment on this clone: Other DNA sequences in the same sample also yield this CDR3. The chain links TRBV5-6 to TRBJ2-3, with D uncertain. The CDR3 runs 12 residues. Germline V CDR1 and CDR2: SGHDT, YYEEEE. The ends were cut back, 0 bases at V and 6 bases at J, with 5 bases in the middle. The CDR3: CASSLGSDTQYF. The CDR3 nucleotides are TGTGCCAGCAGCTTGGGGTCCGATACGCAGTATTTT.

The chain employs TRBV19 and TRBJ2-6; the D gene is possibly TRBD2 (5 bases). V lost 7 bases, J lost 0 bases, and 7 bases lay in between. From germline, CDR1 is LNHDA and CDR2 SQIVND (reference sequence). CDR3 length: 14 amino acids. CDR3 amino acids: CASKRTSGANVLTF. For the CDR3, the DNA is TGTGCCAGTAAGCGGACCTCTGGGGCCAACGTCCTGACTTTC.

This clone has only a few counts. Here the CDR3 reads CASSHSREAFF. The DNA for the CDR3 is TGCGCCAGCAGTCACAGTCGAGAAGCTTTCTTT. The chain has TRBV23-1 and TRBJ1-1, with unresolved D. TRBV23-1 is designated an ORF whose function remains uncertain. V was cut by 3 bases and J by 8 bases, with 7 bases left in between. The CDR3 runs to 11 residues.

With respect to this clone: At the DNA level, this CDR3 is encoded by other sequences in the same sample as well. This sequence joins TRBV7-2 and TRBJ2-1; 8 bases match TRBD2. CDR3 size: 14 residues. CDR1 SGHTA and CDR2 FQGNSA come from the germline V gene. Losses at the gene ends were 5 bases for V and 2 bases for J; bases not matched to a gene: 2. CDR3 sequence: CASSLGLAYNEQFF. The CDR3 DNA follows: TGTGCCAGCAGCCTGGGACTAGCCTACAATGAGCAGTTCTTC.

This clone was counted a few times. The V and J genes are TRBV28 and TRBJ1-6; D remains unclear. V was shortened by 6 bases and J by 7 bases, with 7 bases between the two germline ends. Looked up from germline, CDR1 is MDHEN and CDR2 is SYDVKM. CDR3 length equals 12 residues. The CDR3 here is CASSLVNSPLHF. The CDR3 region has the DNA TGTGCCAGCAGCCTTGTGAATTCACCCCTCCACTTT. Full variable domain (remainder filled in from reference TRBV28 and TRBJ1-6): DVKVTQSSRYLVKRTGEKVFLECVQDMDHENMFWYRQDPGLGLRLIYFSYDVKMKEKGDIPEGYSVSREKKERFSLILESASTNQTSMYLCASSLVNSPLHFGNGTRLTVT.

The CDR3 DNA is TGTGCCACCAGCAGAGATGGCACAGGGTGGTCCCCTAGTAAGGGCGGCTACACCTTC. This sequence encodes CATSRDGTGWSPSKGGYTF. The chain joins TRBV15 to TRBJ1-2, with TRBD1 as a possible D gene (6 bases). Germline CDR1 is LNHNV and CDR2 is YYDKDF (reference sequence). CDR3 size: 19 residues. V was pared by 0 bases and J by 8 bases, with 28 bases between.

The chain has TRBV7-2 and TRBJ1-6; D ambiguous. The CDR3 is made up of 14 amino acids. Germline CDR1 reads SGHTA; CDR2 reads FQGNSA. V was cut by 5 bases and J by 9 bases, with 14 bases left in between. The CDR3 DNA reads TGTGCCAGCAGCCGAGGGATCGTCGGTTCACCCCTCCACTTT. It codes for CASSRGIVGSPLHF.

This clone was counted many times. This sequence joins TRBV12-5 and TRBJ1-5; weak D call: TRBD1 (5 bases). The germline CDR1 and CDR2 sequences are LGHNT and FRNRAP. This CDR3 comprises 17 residues. V lost 0 bases and J 4 bases, leaving 16 bases between the germline ends. Here the CDR3 reads CASGLVLRDRGNQPQHF. As DNA, the CDR3 is TGTGCTAGTGGTTTGGTATTAAGGGATCGGGGGAATCAGCCCCAGCATTTT.

The chain employs TRBV7-8 and TRBJ2-5; D possibly corresponds to TRBD2 (6 bases). The ends were cut back, 7 bases at V and 5 bases at J, with 20 bases in the middle. This CDR3 spans 15 amino acids. Germline loops: CDR1 SGHVS, CDR2 FQNEAQ. The CDR3 here is CASTIRRGPGETQYF. Written as DNA, the CDR3 is TGTGCCAGCACCATAAGGCGGGGCCCTGGGGAGACCCAGTACTTC.

V usage is TRBV28 and J usage is TRBJ1-1; D possibly corresponds to TRBD1 (5 bases). The CDR3 is made up of 13 amino acids. With 3 bases removed from V and 4 bases from J, the gap between germline ends came to 9 bases. Germline lookup yields CDR1 MDHEN and CDR2 SYDVKM. CDR3 sequence: CASSFSRVTEAFF. The CDR3 nucleotides are TGTGCCAGCAGTTTTTCCAGGGTCACTGAAGCTTTCTTT.

This clone was observed a single time. The chain is built from TRBV5-6 and TRBJ2-2; D tentatively fits TRBD1 or TRBD2 (5 bases each). The CDR3 is 14 residues long. Trimming cost V 1 base and J 7 bases, with 11 bases left between them. Germline V gene sequence: CDR1 SGHDT, CDR2 YYEEEE. The CDR3 region is CASSLFGAGGELFF. CDR3 in DNA: TGTGCCAGCAGCTTGTTCGGGGCTGGCGGGGAGCTGTTTTTT.

The chain links TRBV30 to TRBJ2-4, with TRBD2 matching 8 bases. Germline CDR1 is GTSNPN and CDR2 is SVGIG (reference sequence). Trimming removed 2 bases from V and 12 bases from J; junction bases left unmatched: 12. The CDR3 contains 14 residues. This chain's CDR3 is CAWSQGLAGVAQYF. The CDR3 region has the DNA TGTGCCTGGAGTCAAGGACTAGCTGGGGTCGCTCAGTACTTC.

V usage is TRBV9 and J usage is TRBJ1-5, with TRBD1 matching 7 bases. There are 14 residues in the CDR3. J gave up 3 bases and V 3 bases, and 3 bases lay outside the gene matches. The germline V gene encodes CDR1 SGDLS and CDR2 YYNGEE. CDR3 loop: CASSGTGDNQPQHF. The CDR3 coding sequence is TGTGCCAGCAGCGGGACAGGCGACAATCAGCCCCAGCATTTT.

The rearrangement uses TRBV30 and TRBJ2-1, with TRBD2 as a possible D gene (7 bases). This CDR3 spans 14 amino acids. Germline values: CDR1 GTSNPN, CDR2 SVGIG (reference sequence). Between the trimmed V and J ends, which lost 2 bases and 4 bases, there was a span of 12 bases. The CDR3, as DNA: TGTGCCTGGAGTCGGGGGGCCACATACAATGAGCAGTTCTTC. Protein sequence: CAWSRGATYNEQFF.

There are a few counts of this clone. The CDR3 DNA reads TGTGCCTGCACAGGGGAGTATAGCAATCAGCCCCAGCATTTT. Encoded protein: CACTGEYSNQPQHF. This chain uses TRBV2 with TRBJ1-5; 7 nucleotides align to TRBD1. The CDR3 spans 14 residues. V was clipped by 11 bases and J by 0 bases; unmatched bases: 7. Looked up from germline, CDR1 is SNHLY and CDR2 is FYNNEI.